This T cell receptor (beta chain) was captured by sequencing in a study of vaccination effects on CD4 cells after COVID-19. About the study: Expansion of antigen-specific CD4+ T cells with viral peptide pools was carried out by the ViraFEST assay before sequencing. Participants were given two doses of BNT162b2 or mRNA-1273 vaccine.

Details on this clone: As yet, its antigen is unknown.

The CDR3 loop spans 16 amino acids. Germline CDR1 LGHNA, CDR2 YSLEER. After removal of 1 base from V and 7 bases from J, the junction contained 6 bases not matched to a gene. Libraries were prepared by immunoSEQ multiplex PCR; TCRdb keeps only in-frame clonotypes and omits some of them. The sample lists more than 60,000 clones, about 69% occurring once. Scientists isolated CD4+ T cells after a roughly 10-day culture period ended. The chain recombines TRBV4-3 with TRBJ2-1; 11 bases line up with TRBD1. The clonotype comes from a human donor who had a prior SARS-CoV-2 infection. This specimen consisted of CD4+ T cells from PBMCs cultured without peptide, obtained before COVID-19 vaccination. The CDR3 region has the DNA TGCGCCAGCAGCCAAGGACCGGACAGGGGGCGTAATGAGCAGTTCTTC. Translated: CASSQGPDRGRNEQFF.